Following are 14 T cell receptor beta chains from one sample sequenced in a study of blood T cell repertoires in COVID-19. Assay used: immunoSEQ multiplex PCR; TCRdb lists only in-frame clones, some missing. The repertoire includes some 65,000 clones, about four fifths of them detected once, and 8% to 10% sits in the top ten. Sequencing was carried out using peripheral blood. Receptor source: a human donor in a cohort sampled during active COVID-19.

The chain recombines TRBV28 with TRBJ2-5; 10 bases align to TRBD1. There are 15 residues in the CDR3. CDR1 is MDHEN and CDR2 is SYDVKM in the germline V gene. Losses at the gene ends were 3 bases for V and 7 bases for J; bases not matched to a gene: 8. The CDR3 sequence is CASSLGDRGYGTQYF. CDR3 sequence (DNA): TGTGCCAGCAGTTTGGGGGACAGGGGATACGGGACCCAGTACTTC.

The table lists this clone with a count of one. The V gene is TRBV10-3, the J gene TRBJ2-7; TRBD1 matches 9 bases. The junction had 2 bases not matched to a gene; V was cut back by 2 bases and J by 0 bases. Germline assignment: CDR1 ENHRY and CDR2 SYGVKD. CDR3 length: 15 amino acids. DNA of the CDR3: TGTGCCATCAGTGAGGGACAGGGGTCCTCCTACGAGCAGTACTTC. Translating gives CAISEGQGSSYEQYF.

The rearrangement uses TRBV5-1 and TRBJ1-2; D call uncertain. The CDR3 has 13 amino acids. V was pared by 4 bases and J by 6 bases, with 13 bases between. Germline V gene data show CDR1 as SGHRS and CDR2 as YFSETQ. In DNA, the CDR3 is TGCGCCAGCAGCACCGACTTGGGAGATGGCTACACCTTC. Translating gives CASSTDLGDGYTF.

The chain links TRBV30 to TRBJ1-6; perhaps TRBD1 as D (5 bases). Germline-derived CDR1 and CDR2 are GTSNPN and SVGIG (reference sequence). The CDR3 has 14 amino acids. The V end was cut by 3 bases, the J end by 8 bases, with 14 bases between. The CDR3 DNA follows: TGTGCCTGGAGGCGAGGTCAGGGCCATTCACCCCTCCACTTT. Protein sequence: CAWRRGQGHSPLHF. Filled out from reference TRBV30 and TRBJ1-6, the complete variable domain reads SQTIHQWPATLVQPVGSPLSLECTVEGTSNPNLYWYRQAAGRGLQLLFYSVGIGQISSEVPQNLSASRPQDRQFILSSKKLLLSDSGFYLCAWRRGQGHSPLHFGNGTRLTVT.

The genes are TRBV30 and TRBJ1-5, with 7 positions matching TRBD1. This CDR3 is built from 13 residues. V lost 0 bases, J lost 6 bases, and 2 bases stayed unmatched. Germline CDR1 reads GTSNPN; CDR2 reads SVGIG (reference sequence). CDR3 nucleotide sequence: TGTGCCTGGAGTGTAGGGGGCGGTCAGCCCCAGCATTTT. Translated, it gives CAWSVGGGQPQHF. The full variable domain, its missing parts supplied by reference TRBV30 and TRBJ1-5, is SQTIHQWPATLVQPVGSPLSLECTVEGTSNPNLYWYRQAAGRGLQLLFYSVGIGQISSEVPQNLSASRPQDRQFILSSKKLLLSDSGFYLCAWSVGGGQPQHFGDGTRLSIL.

CDR3 in amino acids: CASSPRGTVYGYTF. CDR3 sequence (DNA): TGTGCCAGCAGCCCCAGGGGTACGGTCTATGGCTACACCTTC. This chain connects TRBV28 to TRBJ1-2; D is possibly TRBD1 (6 bases). The germline V and J ends were trimmed by 6 bases and 4 bases, with 15 bases remaining between them. Germline V gene sequence: CDR1 MDHEN, CDR2 SYDVKM. The CDR3 extends over 14 amino acids.

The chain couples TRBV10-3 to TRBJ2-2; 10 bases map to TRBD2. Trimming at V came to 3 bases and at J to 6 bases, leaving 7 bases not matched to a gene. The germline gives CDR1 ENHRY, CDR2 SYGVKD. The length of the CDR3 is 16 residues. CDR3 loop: CAISEAGTSAPGELFF. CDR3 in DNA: TGTGCCATCAGTGAAGCCGGGACTAGCGCCCCCGGGGAGCTGTTTTTT.

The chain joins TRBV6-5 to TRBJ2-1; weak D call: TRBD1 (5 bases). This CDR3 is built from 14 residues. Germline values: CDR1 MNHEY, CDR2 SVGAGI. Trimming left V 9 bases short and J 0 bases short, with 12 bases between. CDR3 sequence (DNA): TGTGCCAGTAAACCGCAGGGCTCCTACAATGAGCAGTTCTTC. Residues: CASKPQGSYNEQFF.

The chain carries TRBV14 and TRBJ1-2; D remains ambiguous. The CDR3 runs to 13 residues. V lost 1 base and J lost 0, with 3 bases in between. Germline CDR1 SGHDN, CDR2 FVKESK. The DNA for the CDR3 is TGTGCCAGCAGCCAAGCTCCTAACTATGGCTACACCTTC. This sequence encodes CASSQAPNYGYTF.

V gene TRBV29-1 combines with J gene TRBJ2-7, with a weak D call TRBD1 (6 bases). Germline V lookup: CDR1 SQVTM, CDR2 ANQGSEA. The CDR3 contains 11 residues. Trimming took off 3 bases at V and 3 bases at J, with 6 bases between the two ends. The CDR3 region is CSVEDSYEQYF. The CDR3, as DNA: TGCAGCGTTGAGGACAGCTACGAGCAGTACTTC.

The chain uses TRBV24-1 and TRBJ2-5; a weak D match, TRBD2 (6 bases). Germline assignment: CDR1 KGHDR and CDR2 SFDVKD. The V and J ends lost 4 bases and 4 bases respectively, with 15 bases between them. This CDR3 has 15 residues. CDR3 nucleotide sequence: TGTGCCACCAGTGAGGGACTCCAAAAGGGAGAGACCCAGTACTTC. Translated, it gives CATSEGLQKGETQYF.

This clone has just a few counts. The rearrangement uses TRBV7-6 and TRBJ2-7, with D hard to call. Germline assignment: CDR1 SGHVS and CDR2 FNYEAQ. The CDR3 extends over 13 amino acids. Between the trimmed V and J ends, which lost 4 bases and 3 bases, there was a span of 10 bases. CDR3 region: CASSSNNNYEQYF. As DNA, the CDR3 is TGTGCCAGCAGCTCCAACAACAACTACGAGCAGTACTTC.

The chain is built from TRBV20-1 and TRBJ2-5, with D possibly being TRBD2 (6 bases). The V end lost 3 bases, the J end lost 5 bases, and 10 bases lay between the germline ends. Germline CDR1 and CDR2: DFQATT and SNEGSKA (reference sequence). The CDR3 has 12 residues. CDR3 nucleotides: TGCAGTGCTAGTGTTGGAGGGGAGACCCAGTACTTC. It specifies CSASVGGETQYF.

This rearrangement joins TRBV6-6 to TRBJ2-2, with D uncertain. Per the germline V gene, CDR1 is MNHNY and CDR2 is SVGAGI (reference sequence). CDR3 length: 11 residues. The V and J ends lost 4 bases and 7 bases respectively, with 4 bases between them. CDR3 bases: TGTGCCAGCAGTTTACACGGGGAGCTGTTTTTT. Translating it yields CASSLHGELFF.